The clone carrying this TCR beta chain was observed once. What it recognizes is unknown. These data belong to a study of T cell responses to AZD1222 COVID-19 vaccine. Study-wide findings and caveats: Repertoires were collected only later (after the peak T cell response had occurred). Spike was spanned by vaccine-associated CD4 TCRs, with dominance at 160-218 and 743-854. Only a handful of AZD1222 recipients were seropositive at baseline.

The CDR3 has 16 amino acids. Trimming pared 6 bases from V and 0 bases from J, leaving 17 bases between. Germline-derived CDR1 and CDR2 are LNHDA and SQIVND (reference sequence). The repertoire was sequenced with immunoSEQ multiplex PCR; TCRdb's copy has only in-frame clones and lacks some. The top ten hold approximately 6% of the sample, which has about 120,000 clones, about nine tenths seen once. Sequenced material: peripheral blood, taken on day 0 of AZD1222 vaccination. This chain connects TRBV19 to TRBJ1-1; D remains unclear. The source of this sequence is an adult in good health. CDR3 nucleotide sequence: TGTGCCAGTAGCCCGCAGGCTCGAGCCCTGAACACTGAAGCTTTCTTT. It is translated as CASSPQARALNTEAFF.